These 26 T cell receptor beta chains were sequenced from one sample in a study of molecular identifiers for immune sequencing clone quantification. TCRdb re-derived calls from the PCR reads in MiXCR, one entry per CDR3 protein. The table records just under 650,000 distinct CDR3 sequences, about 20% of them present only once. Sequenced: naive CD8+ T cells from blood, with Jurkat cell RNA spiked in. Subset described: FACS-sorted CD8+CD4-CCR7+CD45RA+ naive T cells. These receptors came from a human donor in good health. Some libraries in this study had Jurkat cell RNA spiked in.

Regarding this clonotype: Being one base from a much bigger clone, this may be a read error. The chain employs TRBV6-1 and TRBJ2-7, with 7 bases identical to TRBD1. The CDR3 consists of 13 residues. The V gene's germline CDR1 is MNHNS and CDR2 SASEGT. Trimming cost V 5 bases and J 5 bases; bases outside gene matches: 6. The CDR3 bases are TGTGCCAGCAGTATCGGACAGGACGACGAGCAGTACTTC. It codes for CASSIGQDDEQYF.

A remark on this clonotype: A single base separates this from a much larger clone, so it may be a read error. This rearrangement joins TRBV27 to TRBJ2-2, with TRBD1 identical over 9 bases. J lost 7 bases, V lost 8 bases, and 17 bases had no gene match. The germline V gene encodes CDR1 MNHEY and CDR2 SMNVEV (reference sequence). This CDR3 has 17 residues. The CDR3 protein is CASANWGTGPSYGELFF. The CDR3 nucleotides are TGTGCCAGCGCCAATTGGGGGACAGGGCCTTCTTACGGGGAGCTGTTTTTT.

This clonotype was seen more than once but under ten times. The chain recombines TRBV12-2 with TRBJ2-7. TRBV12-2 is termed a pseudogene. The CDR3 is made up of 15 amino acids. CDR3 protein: CASRLVEQPHYEQYF. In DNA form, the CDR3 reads TGTGCAAGTCGCTTAGTAGAGCAGCCGCACTACGAGCAGTACTTC.

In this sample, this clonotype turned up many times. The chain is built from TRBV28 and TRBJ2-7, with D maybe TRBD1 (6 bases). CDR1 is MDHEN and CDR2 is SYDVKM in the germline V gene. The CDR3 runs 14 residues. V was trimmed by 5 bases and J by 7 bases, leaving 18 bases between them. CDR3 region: CASSPWTELLEQYF. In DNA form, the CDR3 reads TGTGCCAGCAGTCCCTGGACAGAGCTCTTAGAGCAGTACTTC. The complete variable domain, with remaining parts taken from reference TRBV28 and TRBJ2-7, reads DVKVTQSSRYLVKRTGEKVFLECVQDMDHENMFWYRQDPGLGLRLIYFSYDVKMKEKGDIPEGYSVSREKKERFSLILESASTNQTSMYLCASSPWTELLEQYFGPGTRLTVT.

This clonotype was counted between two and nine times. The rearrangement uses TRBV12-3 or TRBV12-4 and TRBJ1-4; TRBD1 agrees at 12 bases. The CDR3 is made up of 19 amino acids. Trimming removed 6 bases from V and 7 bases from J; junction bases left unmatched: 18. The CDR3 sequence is CASSLQGQGAFWPGEKLFF. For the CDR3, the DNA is TGTGCCAGCAGCCTCCAGGGACAGGGGGCGTTTTGGCCCGGTGAAAAACTGTTTTTT.

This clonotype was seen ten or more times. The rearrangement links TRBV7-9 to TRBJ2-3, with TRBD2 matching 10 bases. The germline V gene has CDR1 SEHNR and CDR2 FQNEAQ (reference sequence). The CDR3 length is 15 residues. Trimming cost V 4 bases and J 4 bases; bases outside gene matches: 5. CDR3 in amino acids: CASSSTSGDSDTQYF. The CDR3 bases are TGTGCCAGCAGCTCCACTAGCGGGGACTCAGATACGCAGTATTTT.

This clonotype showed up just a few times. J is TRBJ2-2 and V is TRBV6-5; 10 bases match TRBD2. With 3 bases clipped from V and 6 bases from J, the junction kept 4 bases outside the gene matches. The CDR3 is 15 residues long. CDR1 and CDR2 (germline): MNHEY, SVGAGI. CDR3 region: CASSYGLAGAGELFF. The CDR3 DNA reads TGTGCCAGCAGTTATGGGCTAGCGGGAGCCGGGGAGCTGTTTTTT.

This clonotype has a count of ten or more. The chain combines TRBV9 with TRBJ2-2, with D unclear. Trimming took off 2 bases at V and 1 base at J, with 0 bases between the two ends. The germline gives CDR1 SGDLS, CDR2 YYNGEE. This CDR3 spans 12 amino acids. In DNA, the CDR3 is TGTGCCAGCAGCGTGAACACCGGGGAGCTGTTTTTT. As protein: CASSVNTGELFF.

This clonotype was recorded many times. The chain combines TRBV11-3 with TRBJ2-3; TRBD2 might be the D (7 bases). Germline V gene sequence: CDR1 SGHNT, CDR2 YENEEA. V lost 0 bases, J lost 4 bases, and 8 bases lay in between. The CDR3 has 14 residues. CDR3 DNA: TGTGCCAGCAGCTTAGAAGGGGGGGCAGATACGCAGTATTTT. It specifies CASSLEGGADTQYF.

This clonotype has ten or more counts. The CDR3 DNA is TGTGCCAGCAGTTTAGAGGGTCTACCCCTCCACTTT. Translated, it gives CASSLEGLPLHF. This chain links TRBV27 with TRBJ1-6; D is ambiguous. In germline, CDR1 is MNHEY, CDR2 SMNVEV (reference sequence). CDR3 size: 12 residues. Deletions cut 2 bases from V and 12 bases from J, with 8 bases between.

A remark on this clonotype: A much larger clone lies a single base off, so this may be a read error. The chain's CDR3 is CSVEEAGPEELFF. Here the CDR3 DNA reads TGCAGCGTTGAAGAAGCGGGTCCTGAAGAACTGTTTTTT. The V call is TRBV29-1, the J call TRBJ1-4; no firm D call. The CDR3 is 13 residues long. The V gene's germline CDR1 is SQVTM and CDR2 ANQGSEA.

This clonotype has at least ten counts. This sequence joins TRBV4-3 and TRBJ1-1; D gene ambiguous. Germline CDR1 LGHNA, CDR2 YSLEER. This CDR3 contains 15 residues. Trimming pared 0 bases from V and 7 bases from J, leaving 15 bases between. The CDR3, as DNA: TGCGCCAGCAGCCAAGAGTATCTCGGGCAGGTTGAAGCTTTCTTT. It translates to CASSQEYLGQVEAFF.

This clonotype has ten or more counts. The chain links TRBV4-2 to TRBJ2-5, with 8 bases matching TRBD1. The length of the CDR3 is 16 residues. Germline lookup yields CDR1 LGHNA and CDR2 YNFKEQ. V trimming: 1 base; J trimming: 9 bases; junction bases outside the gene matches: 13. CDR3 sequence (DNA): TGTGCCAGCAGCCAAGTTGGGTTGACAGGGGTCATGGCCCAGTACTTC. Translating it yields CASSQVGLTGVMAQYF.

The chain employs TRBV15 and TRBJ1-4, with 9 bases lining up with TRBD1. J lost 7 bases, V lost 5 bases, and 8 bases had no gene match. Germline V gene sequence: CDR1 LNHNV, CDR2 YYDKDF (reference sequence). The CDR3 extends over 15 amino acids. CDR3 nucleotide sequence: TGTGCCACCAGCCTATCGGGACAGGGAGCTGAAAAACTGTTTTTT. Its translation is CATSLSGQGAEKLFF.

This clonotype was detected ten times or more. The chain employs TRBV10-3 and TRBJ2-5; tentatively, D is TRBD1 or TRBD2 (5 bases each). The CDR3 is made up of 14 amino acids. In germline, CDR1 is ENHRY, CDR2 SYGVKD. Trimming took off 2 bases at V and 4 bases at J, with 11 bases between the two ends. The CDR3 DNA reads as TGTGCCATCAGTGAGGGGACCCTCGTAGAGACCCAGTACTTC. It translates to CAISEGTLVETQYF.

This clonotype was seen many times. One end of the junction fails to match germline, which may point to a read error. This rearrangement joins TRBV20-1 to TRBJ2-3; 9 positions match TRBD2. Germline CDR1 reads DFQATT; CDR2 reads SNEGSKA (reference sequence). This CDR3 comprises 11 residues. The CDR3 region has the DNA TGCAGTGCGAGAGGGAGACTAGCGGACCATTTT. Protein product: CSARGRLADHF.

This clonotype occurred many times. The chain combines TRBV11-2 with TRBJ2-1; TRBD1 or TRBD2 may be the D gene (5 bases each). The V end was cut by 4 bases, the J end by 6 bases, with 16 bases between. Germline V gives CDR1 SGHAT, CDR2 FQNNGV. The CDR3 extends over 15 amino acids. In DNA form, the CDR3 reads TGTGCCAGCAGCTCCCCTCGAGAGGGGTTCAATGAGCAGTTCTTC. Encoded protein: CASSSPREGFNEQFF.

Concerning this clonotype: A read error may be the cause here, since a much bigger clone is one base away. CDR3 bases: TGTGCCAGCAGGGTAGGGGACAGGGGCCCGCTTCAGTTCTTC. It is translated as CASRVGDRGPLQFF. The gene calls are TRBV9 and TRBJ2-1, with 10 bases matching TRBD1. Germline loops: CDR1 SGDLS, CDR2 YYNGEE. The CDR3 spans 14 residues.

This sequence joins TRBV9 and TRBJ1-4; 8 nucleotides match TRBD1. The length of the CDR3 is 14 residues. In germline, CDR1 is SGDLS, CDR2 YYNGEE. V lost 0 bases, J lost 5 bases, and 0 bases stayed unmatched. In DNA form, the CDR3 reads TGTGCCAGCAGCGTAGGGACAGGGAATGAAAAACTGTTTTTT. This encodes CASSVGTGNEKLFF. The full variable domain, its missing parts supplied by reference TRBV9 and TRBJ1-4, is DSGVTQTPKHLITATGQRVTLRCSPRSGDLSVYWYQQSLDQGLQFLIQYYNGEERAKGNILERFSAQQFPDLHSELNLSSLELGDSALYFCASSVGTGNEKLFFGSGTQLSVL.

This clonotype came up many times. CDR3 DNA: TGTGCCAGCATCCTTTTCCCAGATACGCAGTATTTT. The encoded protein is CASILFPDTQYF. The chain couples TRBV7-9 to TRBJ2-3; D is unresolved. Germline V gene data show CDR1 as SEHNR and CDR2 as FQNEAQ (reference sequence). V lost 7 bases, J lost 4 bases, and 9 bases lay in between. The CDR3 length is 12 residues. Supplemented by reference TRBV7-9 and TRBJ2-3, the full variable domain reads DTGVSQNPRHKITKRGQNVTFRCDPISEHNRLYWYRQTLGQGPEFLTYFQNEAQLEKSRLLSDRFSAERPKGSFSTLEIQRTEQGDSAMYLCASILFPDTQYFGPGTRLTVL.

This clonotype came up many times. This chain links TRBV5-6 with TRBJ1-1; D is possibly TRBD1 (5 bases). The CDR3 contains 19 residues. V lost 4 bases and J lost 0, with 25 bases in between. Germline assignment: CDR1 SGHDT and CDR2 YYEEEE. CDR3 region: CASSLYTRDSQSMNTEAFF. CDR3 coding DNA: TGTGCCAGCAGCCTATATACCCGGGACTCTCAATCGATGAACACTGAAGCTTTCTTT.

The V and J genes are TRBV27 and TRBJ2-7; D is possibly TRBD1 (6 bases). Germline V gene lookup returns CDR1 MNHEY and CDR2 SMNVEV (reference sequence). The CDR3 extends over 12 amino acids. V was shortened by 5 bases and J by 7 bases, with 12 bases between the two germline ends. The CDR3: CASSEQGEEQYF. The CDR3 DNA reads TGTGCCAGCAGTGAACAGGGTGAAGAGCAGTACTTC.

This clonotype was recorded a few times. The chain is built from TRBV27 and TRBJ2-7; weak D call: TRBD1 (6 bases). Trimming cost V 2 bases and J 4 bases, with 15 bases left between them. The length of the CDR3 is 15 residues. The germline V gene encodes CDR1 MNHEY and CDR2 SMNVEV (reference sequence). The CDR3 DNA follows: TGTGCCAGCAGTTTAAGAAGCGGACAGATGTACGAGCAGTACTTC. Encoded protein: CASSLRSGQMYEQYF.

CDR3 DNA sequence: TGTGCCTGGGGAACACAGGCTTACGAGCAGTACTTC. This translates into CAWGTQAYEQYF. The rearrangement links TRBV30 to TRBJ2-7; D may be TRBD1 (5 bases). The germline V gene has CDR1 GTSNPN and CDR2 SVGIG (reference sequence). The CDR3 spans 12 residues. V was pared by 5 bases and J by 4 bases, with 12 bases between.

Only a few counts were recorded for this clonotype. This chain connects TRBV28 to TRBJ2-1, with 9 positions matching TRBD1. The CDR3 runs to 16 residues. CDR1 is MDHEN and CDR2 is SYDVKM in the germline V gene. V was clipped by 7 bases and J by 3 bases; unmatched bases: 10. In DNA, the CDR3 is TGTGCCAGCACCAGAGCCGGGACAGGGCTCTACAATGAGCAGTTCTTC. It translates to CASTRAGTGLYNEQFF. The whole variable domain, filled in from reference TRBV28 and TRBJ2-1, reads DVKVTQSSRYLVKRTGEKVFLECVQDMDHENMFWYRQDPGLGLRLIYFSYDVKMKEKGDIPEGYSVSREKKERFSLILESASTNQTSMYLCASTRAGTGLYNEQFFGPGTRLTVL.

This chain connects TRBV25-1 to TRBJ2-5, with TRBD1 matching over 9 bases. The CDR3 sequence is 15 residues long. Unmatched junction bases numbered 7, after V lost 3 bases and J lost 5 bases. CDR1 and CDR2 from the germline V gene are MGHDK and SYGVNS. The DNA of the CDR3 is TGTGCCAGCAGTGACCTAACAGGGGGCTTGGAGACCCAGTACTTC. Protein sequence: CASSDLTGGLETQYF. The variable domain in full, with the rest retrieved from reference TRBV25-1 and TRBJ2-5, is EADIYQTPRYLVIGTGKKITLECSQTMGHDKMYWYQQDPGMELHLIHYSYGVNSTEKGDLSSESTVSRIRTEHFPLTLESARPSHTSQYLCASSDLTGGLETQYFGPGTRLLVL.